The next 9 T cell receptor beta chains were all read from a single sample in a study of CD8+ T cells in alopecia areata. Extraction of RNA preceded its reverse transcription into cDNA, which served as the sequencing template. Assay used: immunoSEQ multiplex PCR; TCRdb lists only in-frame clones, some missing. Among 85,000 to 110,000 clones listed, more than 75% were seen once. Treatment meaning: oral pan-JAK inhibitor, 5-10 mg twice daily. The source material was CD8+ T cells sorted from blood, sampled at approximately week 30, from a patient treated with tofacitinib. The receptors derive from a human donor with alopecia areata.

This clone has more than one count but fewer than ten. V is TRBV6-1 and J is TRBJ2-3; TRBD2 matches 13 bases. There are 15 residues in the CDR3. Germline lookup yields CDR1 MNHNS and CDR2 SASEGT. Trimming at V came to 6 bases and at J to 4 bases, leaving 4 bases not matched to a gene. The CDR3 reads CASSLTSGGADTQYF. The CDR3 coding sequence is TGTGCCAGCAGCCTTACTAGCGGGGGGGCAGATACGCAGTATTTT.

The chain is built from TRBV6-5 and TRBJ1-2; TRBD1 matches 10 bases. V was clipped by 6 bases and J by 4 bases; unmatched bases: 8. This CDR3 is built from 15 residues. CDR1 MNHEY and CDR2 SVGAGI come from the germline V gene. The CDR3 here is CASSPDRGPGYGYTF. The CDR3 bases are TGTGCCAGCAGCCCCGACAGGGGGCCGGGCTATGGCTACACCTTC.

This clone was picked up a small number of times. The CDR3 loop reads CASSSAAYNEQFF. In DNA, the CDR3 is TGTGCCAGCAGCTCGGCGGCCTACAATGAGCAGTTCTTC. This chain connects TRBV7-9 to TRBJ2-1; D not certain. Deletions cut 4 bases from V and 2 bases from J, with 6 bases between. Germline values: CDR1 SEHNR, CDR2 FQNEAQ (reference sequence). The CDR3 has 13 residues.

This chain links TRBV7-2 with TRBJ1-1, with D maybe TRBD1 (5 bases). The germline V gene has CDR1 SGHTA and CDR2 FQGNSA. V gave up 6 bases and J gave up 3 bases, with 20 bases separating them. The length of the CDR3 is 16 residues. CDR3 loop: CASSTQASKVDTEAFF. CDR3 nucleotides: TGTGCCAGCAGTACACAGGCATCAAAGGTAGACACTGAAGCTTTCTTT.

This sequence joins TRBV7-9 and TRBJ2-2; D is uncertain. The CDR3 length is 13 residues. Trimming removed 5 bases from V and 7 bases from J, with 11 bases in between. CDR1 SEHNR and CDR2 FQNEAQ come from the germline V gene (reference sequence). CDR3 nucleotide sequence: TGTGCCAGCAGCCCAAACACCGACGGGGAGCTGTTTTTT. Protein sequence: CASSPNTDGELFF. Together with reference TRBV7-9 and TRBJ2-2, the CDR3 gives the full variable domain: DTGVSQNPRHKITKRGQNVTFRCDPISEHNRLYWYRQTLGQGPEFLTYFQNEAQLEKSRLLSDRFSAERPKGSFSTLEIQRTEQGDSAMYLCASSPNTDGELFFGEGSRLTVL.

This clone has just one count. This sequence joins TRBV7-9 and TRBJ2-4, with 8 bases that match TRBD1. The CDR3 totals 15 residues. The junction had 8 bases not matched to a gene; V was cut back by 2 bases and J by 8 bases. Germline V lookup: CDR1 SEHNR, CDR2 FQNEAQ (reference sequence). DNA for the CDR3: TGTGCCAGCAGCTTATCTCAGGGGGCTTCGGACATTCAGTACTTC. Amino acids: CASSLSQGASDIQYF.

A few counts support this clone. The chain has TRBV4-1 and TRBJ2-1, with 9 bases lining up with TRBD2. The germline V gene has CDR1 MGHRA and CDR2 YSYEKL. Trimming cost V 0 bases and J 8 bases; bases outside gene matches: 11. The CDR3 has 17 residues. The DNA for the CDR3 is TGCGCCAGCAGCCAAGACTTCGCGGGAGGGAGGCGGGATGAGCAGTTCTTC. Amino acids: CASSQDFAGGRRDEQFF.

The chain combines TRBV29-1 with TRBJ2-1; 11 nucleotides line up with TRBD1. The J segment lost 0 bases and the V segment lost 4 bases, leaving 5 bases of the junction unmatched. CDR3 length: 16 residues. Germline CDR1 SQVTM, CDR2 ANQGSEA. CDR3 protein: CSVVGGQGVSYNEQFF. CDR3 bases: TGCAGCGTTGTGGGGGGACAGGGGGTCTCCTACAATGAGCAGTTCTTC.

The V and J genes are TRBV5-1 and TRBJ2-1; 13 bases line up with TRBD2. The germline V gene encodes CDR1 SGHRS and CDR2 YFSETQ. The V segment lost 4 bases and the J segment 12 bases; nucleotides outside the gene matches: 4. The CDR3 runs to 13 residues. For the CDR3, the DNA is TGCGCCAGCAGCGTACTAGCGGGAGGGGTGCAGTTCTTC. Its protein product is CASSVLAGGVQFF.